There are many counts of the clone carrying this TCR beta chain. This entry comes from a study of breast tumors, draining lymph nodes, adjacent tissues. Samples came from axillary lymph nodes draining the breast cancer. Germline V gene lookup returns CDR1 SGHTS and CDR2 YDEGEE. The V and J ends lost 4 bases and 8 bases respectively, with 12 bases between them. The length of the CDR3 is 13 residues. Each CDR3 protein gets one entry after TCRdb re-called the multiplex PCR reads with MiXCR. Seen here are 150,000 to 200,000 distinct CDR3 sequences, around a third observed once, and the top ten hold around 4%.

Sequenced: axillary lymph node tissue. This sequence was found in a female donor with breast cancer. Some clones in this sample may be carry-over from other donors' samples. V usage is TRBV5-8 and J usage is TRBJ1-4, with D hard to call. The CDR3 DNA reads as TGTGCCAGCAGCCCCCCCGGTCAAGAAAAACTGTTTTTT. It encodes CASSPPGQEKLFF.